This T cell receptor (beta chain) was recovered during a study of T cells in Graves' hyperthyroidism and ophthalmopathy. Study summary: The blood sample was taken at first diagnosis, before treatment began. General study points: Model predictions of ophthalmopathy came a median around 6.5 months before onset.

Using RNA transcripts as the source, TCR beta CDR3 regions were amplified. In the first-round RT-PCR of the TCR CDR3, the HTBI primer set was used. In TCRdb, the multiplex PCR reads were re-called with MiXCR into one record per CDR3 protein. The sample comprises around 420,000 distinct CDR3 sequences, about 15% of which are singletons, and roughly 14% rests with the top ten. The diagnoses drew upon clinical symptoms, serum thyroxine and TRAb, thyroid ultrasound and orbital computed tomography. Cells are PBMCs isolated from 10 ml of fresh blood. This clonotype showed up many times. Its antigen is still unknown. Per the germline V gene, CDR1 is SGHTA and CDR2 is FQGNSA. The CDR3 consists of 13 residues. The J segment lost 5 bases and the V segment lost 6 bases, leaving 6 bases of the junction unmatched.

This TCR was recovered from a woman under 30 with Graves' hyperthyroidism. V and J are TRBV7-2 and TRBJ1-1, with 7 nucleotides matching TRBD1. The sequencing input was blood. CDR3: CASSFKGATEAFF. The DNA for the CDR3 is TGTGCCAGCAGTTTTAAGGGGGCGACTGAAGCTTTCTTT.